A selection of T cell receptor beta chains follows, all from one sample in a study of shared clonotypes between healthy human individuals. Clones were read by immunoSEQ multiplex PCR, and TCRdb kept only the in-frame ones, dropping some. The sample has some 2 million clones, about 95% seen once. The sequenced sample consisted of naive CD8+ T cells sorted from blood. These receptors were obtained from a man aged 18 to 29 in good health. Both conserved end residues are part of each CDR3. The order of the fields is V gene, J gene, D gene, clone size, CDR3 protein, CDR3 DNA. The D gene is left open where the match is weak. Size tells how often a clone was seen (once, few, many) or the class of an expanded clone, and some rows leave it out.

TRBV9	TRBJ2-7	TRBD2	NA	CASSPLGGSPSYEQYF	TGTGCCAGCAGCCCCCTGGGCGGGAGTCCTTCCTACGAGCAGTACTTC
TRBV27	TRBJ1-4	NA	NA	CASSLTGTWMALFF	TGTGCCAGCAGTTTAACCGGGACCTGGATGGCACTGTTTTTT
TRBV27	TRBJ2-1	TRBD2	NA	CASSLRLAGLGNEQFF	TGTGCCAGCAGTTTACGACTAGCGGGATTGGGCAATGAGCAGTTCTTC
TRBV28	TRBJ2-2	NA	NA	CASSFIRTGELFF	TGTGCCAGCAGTTTCATTCGAACCGGGGAGCTGTTTTTT
TRBV15	TRBJ2-1	TRBD2	NA	CATSILGTSGGGSEQFF	TGTGCCACCAGCATCCTGGGGACTAGCGGGGGAGGAAGCGAGCAGTTCTTC
TRBV7-9	TRBJ2-3	NA	NA	CASSFRGRSTDTQYF	TGTGCCAGCAGCTTCAGGGGACGTAGCACAGATACGCAGTATTTT
TRBV28	TRBJ1-5	NA	once	CASSLSEMGNQPQHF	TGTGCCAGCAGTTTATCCGAGATGGGCAATCAGCCCCAGCATTTT
TRBV6-1	TRBJ2-2	NA	NA	CASSETGLLYTGELFF	TGTGCCAGCAGTGAAACAGGGTTATTGTACACCGGGGAGCTGTTTTTT
TRBV27	TRBJ2-7	TRBD1	once	CASSPSTGAKTYEQYF	TGTGCCAGCAGTCCCTCGACAGGGGCAAAAACCTACGAGCAGTACTTC
TRBV4-2	TRBJ2-1	TRBD2	NA	CASSGTSGGPGSYNEQFF	TGTGCCAGCAGTGGAACTAGCGGGGGACCCGGCTCCTACAATGAGCAGTTCTTC
TRBV28	TRBJ2-7	NA	NA	CASSHLEQYF	TGTGCCAGCAGCCACCTTGAGCAGTACTTC
TRBV2	TRBJ2-7	NA	once	CASDVSRGEQYF	TGTGCCAGCGACGTGTCTCGGGGCGAGCAGTACTTC
TRBV6-6	TRBJ2-7	NA	NA	CASSYSAVWEQYF	TGTGCCAGCAGTTACTCAGCAGTCTGGGAGCAGTACTTC
TRBV19	TRBJ1-5	NA	NA	CASTSGFNQPQHF	TGTGCCAGTACCAGCGGCTTTAATCAGCCCCAGCATTTT
TRBV12-5	TRBJ2-5	NA	NA	CASGLTQGTGLGETQYF	TGTGCTAGTGGTTTGACACAGGGTACGGGCCTAGGCGAGACCCAGTACTTC
TRBV28	TRBJ1-1	TRBD1	NA	CASSFPLTGGRTEAFF	TGTGCCAGCAGTTTTCCTTTGACAGGGGGTAGGACTGAAGCTTTCTTT
TRBV27	TRBJ2-1	TRBD2	NA	CASSLSWGLLSYNEQFF	TGTGCCAGCAGTTTAAGTTGGGGACTACTCTCCTACAATGAGCAGTTCTTC
TRBV4-3	TRBJ2-7	TRBD2	NA	CASSQDWSGSSYEQYF	TGCGCCAGCAGCCAAGATTGGAGCGGGAGCTCCTACGAGCAGTACTTC
TRBV9	TRBJ2-3	NA	NA	CASSVEGVLVTDTQYF	TGTGCCAGCAGCGTAGAGGGGGTGTTGGTCACAGATACGCAGTATTTT
TRBV7-9	TRBJ2-7	NA	once	CASSLLTDYEQYF	TGTGCCAGCAGCTTGTTGACCGACTACGAGCAGTACTTC
TRBV5-1	TRBJ2-7	NA	once	CASTRGTETYEQYF	TGCGCCAGCACCCGCGGGACGGAAACCTACGAGCAGTACTTC
TRBV7-9	TRBJ2-7	TRBD1	NA	CASSHVKGGFWPYEQYF	TGTGCCAGCAGCCATGTTAAAGGGGGCTTTTGGCCCTACGAGCAGTACTTC
TRBV4-1	TRBJ2-1	NA	NA	CASSPPSNEQFF	TGCGCCAGCAGCCCTCCCTCCAATGAGCAGTTCTTC